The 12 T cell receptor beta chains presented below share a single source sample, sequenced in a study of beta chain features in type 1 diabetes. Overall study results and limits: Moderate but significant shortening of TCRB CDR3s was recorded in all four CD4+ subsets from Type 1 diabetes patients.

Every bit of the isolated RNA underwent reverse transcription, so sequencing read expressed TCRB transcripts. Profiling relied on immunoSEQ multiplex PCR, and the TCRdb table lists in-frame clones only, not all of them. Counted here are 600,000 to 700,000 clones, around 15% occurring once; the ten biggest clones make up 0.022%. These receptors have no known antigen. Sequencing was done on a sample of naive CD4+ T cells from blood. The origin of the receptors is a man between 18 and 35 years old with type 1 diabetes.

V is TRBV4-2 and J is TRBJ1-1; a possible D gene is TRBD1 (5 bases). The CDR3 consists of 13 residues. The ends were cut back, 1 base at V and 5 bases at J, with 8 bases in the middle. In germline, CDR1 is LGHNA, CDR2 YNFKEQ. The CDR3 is CASSQAWGTEAFF. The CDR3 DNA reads TGTGCCAGCAGCCAAGCGTGGGGGACTGAAGCTTTCTTT.

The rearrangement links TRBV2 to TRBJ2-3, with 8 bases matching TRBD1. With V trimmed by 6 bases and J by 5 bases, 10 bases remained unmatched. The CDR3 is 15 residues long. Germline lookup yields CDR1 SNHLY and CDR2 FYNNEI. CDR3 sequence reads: CASSAGTGLRDTQYF. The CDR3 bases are TGTGCCAGCAGCGCCGGGACAGGATTGAGAGATACGCAGTATTTT.

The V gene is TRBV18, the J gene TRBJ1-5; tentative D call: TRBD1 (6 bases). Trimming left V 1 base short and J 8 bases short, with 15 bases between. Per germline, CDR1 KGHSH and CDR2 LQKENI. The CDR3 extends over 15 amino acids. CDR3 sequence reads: CASSPRGREGEPQHF. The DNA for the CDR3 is TGTGCCAGCTCACCACGGGGGCGGGAGGGAGAGCCCCAGCATTTT.

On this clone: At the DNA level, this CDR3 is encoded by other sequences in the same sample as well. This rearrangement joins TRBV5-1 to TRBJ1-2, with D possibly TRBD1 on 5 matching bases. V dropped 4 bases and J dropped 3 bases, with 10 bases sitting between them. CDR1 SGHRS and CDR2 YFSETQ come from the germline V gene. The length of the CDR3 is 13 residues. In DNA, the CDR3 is TGCGCCAGCAGCCCTGACAGAGACTATGGCTACACCTTC. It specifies CASSPDRDYGYTF.

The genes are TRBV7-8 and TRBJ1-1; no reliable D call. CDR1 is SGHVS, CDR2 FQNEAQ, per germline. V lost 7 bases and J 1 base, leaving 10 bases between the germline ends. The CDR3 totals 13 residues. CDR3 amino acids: CASKTWGNTEAFF. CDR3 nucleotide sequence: TGTGCCAGCAAAACGTGGGGGAACACTGAAGCTTTCTTT.

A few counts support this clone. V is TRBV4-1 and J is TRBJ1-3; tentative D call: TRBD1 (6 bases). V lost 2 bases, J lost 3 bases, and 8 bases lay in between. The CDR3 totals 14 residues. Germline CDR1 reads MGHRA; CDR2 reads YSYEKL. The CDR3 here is CASSQQGLGNTIYF. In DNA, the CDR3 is TGCGCCAGCAGCCAACAGGGGCTTGGAAACACCATATATTTT.

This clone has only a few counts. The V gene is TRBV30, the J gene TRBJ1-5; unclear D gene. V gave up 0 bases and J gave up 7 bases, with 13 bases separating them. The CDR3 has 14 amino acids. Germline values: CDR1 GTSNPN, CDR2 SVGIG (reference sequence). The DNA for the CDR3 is TGTGCCTGGAGTGTAGCGGGGATCGGACAGCCCCAGCATTTT. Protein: CAWSVAGIGQPQHF.

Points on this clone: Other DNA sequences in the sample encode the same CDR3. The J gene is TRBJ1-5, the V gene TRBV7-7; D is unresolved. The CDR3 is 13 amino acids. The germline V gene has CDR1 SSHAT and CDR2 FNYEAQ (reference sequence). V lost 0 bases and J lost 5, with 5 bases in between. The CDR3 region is CASSLAVDQPQHF. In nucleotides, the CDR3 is TGTGCCAGCAGCTTAGCAGTAGATCAGCCCCAGCATTTT.

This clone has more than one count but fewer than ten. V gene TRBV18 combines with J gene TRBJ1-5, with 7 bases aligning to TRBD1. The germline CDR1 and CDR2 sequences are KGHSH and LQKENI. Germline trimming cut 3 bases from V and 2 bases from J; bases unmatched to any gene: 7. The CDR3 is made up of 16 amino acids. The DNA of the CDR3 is TGTGCCAGCTCACCCAGGGAGGGGGCTGGCAATCAGCCCCAGCATTTT. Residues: CASSPREGAGNQPQHF.

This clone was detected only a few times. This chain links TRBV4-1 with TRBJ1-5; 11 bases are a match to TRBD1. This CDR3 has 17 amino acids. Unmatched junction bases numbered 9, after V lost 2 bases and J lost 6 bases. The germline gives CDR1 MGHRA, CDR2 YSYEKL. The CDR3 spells CASSQLDRGRVSQPQHF. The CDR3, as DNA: TGCGCCAGCAGCCAATTGGACAGGGGGCGAGTAAGTCAGCCCCAGCATTTT.

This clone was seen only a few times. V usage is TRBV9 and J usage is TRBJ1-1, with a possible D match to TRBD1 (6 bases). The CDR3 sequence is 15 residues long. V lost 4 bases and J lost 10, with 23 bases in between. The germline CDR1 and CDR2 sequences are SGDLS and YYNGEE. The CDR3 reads CASSPKGRTDMGAFF. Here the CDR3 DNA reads TGTGCCAGCAGCCCCAAAGGCCGGACAGACATGGGAGCTTTCTTT.

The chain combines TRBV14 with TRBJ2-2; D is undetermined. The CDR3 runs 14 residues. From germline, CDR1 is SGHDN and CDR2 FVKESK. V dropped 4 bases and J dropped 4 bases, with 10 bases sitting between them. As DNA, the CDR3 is TGTGCCAGCAGCCCCCACAACCCCACCGGGGAGCTGTTTTTT. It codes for CASSPHNPTGELFF.